The rows below give T cell receptor beta chains drawn from one sample of a study of blood T cell repertoires in COVID-19. Repertoires were generated with immunoSEQ multiplex PCR, while TCRdb's copy carries only in-frame clones and drops some. The repertoire includes some 250,000 clones, approximately 86% of them detected once, and more than 6.5% sits in the top ten. Sequencing was done on a sample of peripheral blood. The receptors derive from a woman aged 70-85 years with active or convalescent COVID-19. CDR3s include the opening cysteine and the closing phenylalanine or tryptophan. D genes are given only for firm matches. Size values are once, few and many counts, or a class for expanded clones, and some rows have none.

v_call: TRBV29-1; d_call: TRBD1; j_call: TRBJ1-1; clone_size: few; cdr3_aa: CSGTGANTEAFF; cdr3_nt: TGCAGCGGTACAGGGGCGAACACTGAAGCTTTCTTT
v_call: TRBV7-2; d_call: TRBD1; j_call: TRBJ1-5; clone_size: -; cdr3_aa: CASSGQANQPQHF; cdr3_nt: TGTGCCAGCAGCGGACAGGCCAATCAGCCCCAGCATTTT
v_call: TRBV12-3/TRBV12-4; d_call: TRBD1; j_call: TRBJ1-6; clone_size: -; cdr3_aa: CASSRDRNSPLHF; cdr3_nt: TGTGCCAGCAGTAGGGACAGGAATTCACCCCTCCACTTT
v_call: TRBV7-6; d_call: -; j_call: TRBJ2-6; clone_size: -; cdr3_aa: CASSATGSSGANVLTF; cdr3_nt: TGTGCCAGCAGCGCTACCGGGAGCTCTGGGGCCAACGTCCTGACTTTC
v_call: TRBV6-2/TRBV6-3; d_call: -; j_call: TRBJ2-2; clone_size: once; cdr3_aa: CASSWASGGAGELFF; cdr3_nt: TGTGCCAGCAGTTGGGCCTCGGGGGGCGCCGGGGAGCTGTTTTTT
v_call: TRBV18; d_call: -; j_call: TRBJ1-3; clone_size: -; cdr3_aa: CASSPNSGNTIYF; cdr3_nt: TGTGCCAGCTCACCCAACTCTGGAAACACCATATATTTT
v_call: TRBV27; d_call: -; j_call: TRBJ2-1; clone_size: few; cdr3_aa: CASSLRGGEQFF; cdr3_nt: TGTGCCAGCAGTTTAAGGGGGGGAGAGCAGTTCTTC
v_call: TRBV5-4; d_call: -; j_call: TRBJ1-3; clone_size: -; cdr3_aa: CASSLAGSPSGNTIYF; cdr3_nt: TGTGCCAGCAGCTTGGCAGGGTCCCCCTCTGGAAACACCATATATTTT
v_call: TRBV19; d_call: -; j_call: TRBJ1-2; clone_size: -; cdr3_aa: CASSITGGRYGYTF; cdr3_nt: TGTGCCAGTAGTATCACGGGGGGACGCTATGGCTACACCTTC
v_call: TRBV11-2; d_call: TRBD1; j_call: TRBJ2-7; clone_size: -; cdr3_aa: CASSLDIGGPYEQYF; cdr3_nt: TGTGCCAGCAGCTTAGATATAGGGGGCCCCTACGAGCAGTACTTC
v_call: TRBV2; d_call: -; j_call: TRBJ1-1; clone_size: -; cdr3_aa: CASSGQTVGVEAFF; cdr3_nt: TGTGCCAGCAGCGGACAGACCGTTGGAGTGGAAGCTTTCTTT
v_call: TRBV5-6; d_call: TRBD1; j_call: TRBJ2-7; clone_size: -; cdr3_aa: CASSFPPIISGQGLNEQYF; cdr3_nt: TGTGCCAGCAGCTTCCCTCCGATAATTTCCGGACAGGGTCTCAACGAGCAGTACTTC
v_call: TRBV3-1/TRBV3-2; d_call: TRBD1; j_call: TRBJ1-1; clone_size: -; cdr3_aa: CASRDRGWTEAFF; cdr3_nt: TGTGCCAGCAGGGACAGGGGTTGGACTGAAGCTTTCTTT
v_call: TRBV27; d_call: TRBD1; j_call: TRBJ1-2; clone_size: -; cdr3_aa: CASSSRGLGYTF; cdr3_nt: TGTGCCAGCAGTTCCAGGGGGCTAGGCTACACCTTC
v_call: TRBV7-9; d_call: TRBD2; j_call: TRBJ2-1; clone_size: -; cdr3_aa: CASSPDLAGGNNEQFF; cdr3_nt: TGTGCCAGCAGCCCAGATCTAGCGGGGGGGAACAATGAGCAGTTCTTC
v_call: TRBV25-1; d_call: -; j_call: TRBJ2-1; clone_size: once; cdr3_aa: CASNLGTGKFNEQFF; cdr3_nt: TGTGCCAGCAATCTCGGCACAGGGAAATTCAATGAGCAGTTCTTC
v_call: TRBV7-3; d_call: TRBD1; j_call: TRBJ2-1; clone_size: once; cdr3_aa: CASSLGTGMNEQFF; cdr3_nt: TGTGCCAGCAGCTTAGGGACAGGGATGAATGAGCAGTTCTTC
v_call: TRBV19; d_call: -; j_call: TRBJ2-3; clone_size: -; cdr3_aa: CASSIKAGVDTQYF; cdr3_nt: TGTGCCAGTAGTATCAAGGCAGGGGTAGATACGCAGTATTTT
v_call: TRBV5-1; d_call: TRBD1; j_call: TRBJ2-5; clone_size: -; cdr3_aa: CASSLDRGSETQYF; cdr3_nt: TGCGCCAGCAGCCTGGACAGGGGGTCAGAGACCCAGTACTTC
v_call: TRBV11-2; d_call: -; j_call: TRBJ1-6; clone_size: -; cdr3_aa: CASSLGPSNSPLHF; cdr3_nt: TGTGCCAGCAGCTTAGGGCCCTCTAATTCACCCCTCCACTTT
v_call: TRBV5-6; d_call: -; j_call: TRBJ1-3; clone_size: -; cdr3_aa: CASSLLGSGTSGNTIYF; cdr3_nt: TGTGCCAGCAGCTTGTTAGGTTCGGGGACTTCTGGAAACACCATATATTTT
v_call: TRBV11-2; d_call: -; j_call: TRBJ1-1; clone_size: -; cdr3_aa: CASSLSLQNTNTEAFF; cdr3_nt: TGTGCCAGCAGCTTATCGCTACAGAATACTAACACTGAAGCTTTCTTT
v_call: TRBV9; d_call: TRBD1; j_call: TRBJ2-1; clone_size: -; cdr3_aa: CASGPGGTGGRNEQFF; cdr3_nt: TGTGCCAGCGGACCCGGGGGGACAGGGGGCCGAAATGAGCAGTTCTTC
v_call: TRBV2; d_call: -; j_call: TRBJ1-1; clone_size: -; cdr3_aa: CASSRRGGKTEAFF; cdr3_nt: TGTGCCAGCAGCCGAAGGGGCGGGAAGACTGAAGCTTTCTTT
v_call: TRBV5-1; d_call: -; j_call: TRBJ1-2; clone_size: -; cdr3_aa: CASRQDDNYGYTF; cdr3_nt: TGCGCCAGCAGACAGGATGACAACTATGGCTACACCTTC
v_call: TRBV10-3; d_call: -; j_call: TRBJ2-7; clone_size: -; cdr3_aa: CAISAGRGYEQYF; cdr3_nt: TGTGCCATCAGTGCGGGCAGGGGTTACGAGCAGTACTTC
v_call: TRBV4-2; d_call: TRBD2; j_call: TRBJ2-7; clone_size: -; cdr3_aa: CASSLSREGSYEQYF; cdr3_nt: TGTGCCAGCAGCCTCTCACGGGAGGGCAGCTACGAGCAGTACTTC
v_call: TRBV5-1; d_call: TRBD1; j_call: TRBJ1-2; clone_size: -; cdr3_aa: CASSLAQGASYGYTF; cdr3_nt: TGCGCCAGCAGCTTGGCCCAGGGGGCTTCCTATGGCTACACCTTC
v_call: TRBV5-1; d_call: -; j_call: TRBJ2-1; clone_size: -; cdr3_aa: CASSLGIYNEQFF; cdr3_nt: TGCGCCAGCAGCCTCGGGATCTACAATGAGCAGTTCTTC
v_call: TRBV5-6; d_call: TRBD1; j_call: TRBJ1-2; clone_size: -; cdr3_aa: CASSRDRRTYGYTF; cdr3_nt: TGTGCCAGCAGCAGGGACAGACGGACCTATGGCTACACCTTC
v_call: TRBV4-1; d_call: -; j_call: TRBJ1-3; clone_size: once; cdr3_aa: CASSQAYNRDVSGNTIYF; cdr3_nt: TGCGCCAGCAGCCAAGCGTATAACAGGGACGTCTCTGGAAACACCATATATTTT
v_call: TRBV2; d_call: TRBD1; j_call: TRBJ2-7; clone_size: -; cdr3_aa: CASRDRENNEQYF; cdr3_nt: TGTGCCAGCCGGGACAGGGAAAATAACGAGCAGTACTTC
v_call: TRBV19; d_call: -; j_call: TRBJ2-3; clone_size: -; cdr3_aa: CASAPFGNTDTQYF; cdr3_nt: TGTGCCAGTGCCCCCTTCGGGAACACAGATACGCAGTATTTT
v_call: TRBV6-5; d_call: -; j_call: TRBJ1-3; clone_size: -; cdr3_aa: CASSNSGSGNTIYF; cdr3_nt: TGTGCCAGCAGTAACAGCGGCTCTGGAAACACCATATATTTT
v_call: TRBV5-1; d_call: TRBD1; j_call: TRBJ1-5; clone_size: once; cdr3_aa: CASSLEGQHNQPQHF; cdr3_nt: TGCGCCAGCAGCTTGGAGGGACAGCACAATCAGCCCCAGCATTTT
v_call: TRBV3-1/TRBV3-2; d_call: TRBD1; j_call: TRBJ1-4; clone_size: once; cdr3_aa: CASSHPPGTGGEKLFF; cdr3_nt: TGTGCCAGCAGCCACCCCCCCGGGACAGGTGGGGAAAAACTGTTTTTT
v_call: TRBV5-8; d_call: TRBD1; j_call: TRBJ2-5; clone_size: -; cdr3_aa: CASSLATGSVRTQYF; cdr3_nt: TGTGCCAGCAGCCTTGCGACAGGGTCTGTAAGGACCCAGTACTTC
v_call: TRBV5-1; d_call: -; j_call: TRBJ1-2; clone_size: -; cdr3_aa: CASSFGPTASYGYTF; cdr3_nt: TGCGCCAGCAGCTTTGGTCCGACAGCGTCCTATGGCTACACCTTC